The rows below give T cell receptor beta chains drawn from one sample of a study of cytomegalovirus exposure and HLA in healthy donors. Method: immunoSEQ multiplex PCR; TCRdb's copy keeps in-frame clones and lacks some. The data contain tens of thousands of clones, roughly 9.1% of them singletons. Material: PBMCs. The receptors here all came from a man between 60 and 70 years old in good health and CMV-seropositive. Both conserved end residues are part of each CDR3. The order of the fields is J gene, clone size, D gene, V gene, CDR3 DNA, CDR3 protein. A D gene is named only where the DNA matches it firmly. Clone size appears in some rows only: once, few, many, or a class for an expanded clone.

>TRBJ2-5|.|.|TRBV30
TGTGCCTGGGACCTTAGTGGGCCGGAGACCCAGTACTTC
CAWDLSGPETQYF
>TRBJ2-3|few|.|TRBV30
TGTGCCTGGACCCTCAGTACCCGGGGCACAGATACGCAGTATTTT
CAWTLSTRGTDTQYF
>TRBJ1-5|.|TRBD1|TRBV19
TGTGCCAGTAGTAGCGACAGGGCCCCAGCAGTTGTAGCCCAGCATTTT
CASSSDRAPAVVAQHF
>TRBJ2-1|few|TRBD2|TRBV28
TGTGCCAGCAGGCCCTTCGAGGGACTAGCGGGGGGGCCAATCGGCGATGAGCAGTTCTTC
CASRPFEGLAGGPIGDEQFF
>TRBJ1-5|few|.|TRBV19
TGTGCCAGTATGGGGGGGGGCTTTCAGCCCCAGCATTTT
CASMGGGFQPQHF
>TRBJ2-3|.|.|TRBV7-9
TGTGCCAGCAGCAACCTAGAGGCAGCTCGCACAGATACGCAGTATTTT
CASSNLEAARTDTQYF
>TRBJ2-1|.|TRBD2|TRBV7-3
TGTGCCAGCAGCGCCCAGGGGACTAGTATCTATGAGCAGTTCTTC
CASSAQGTSIYEQFF
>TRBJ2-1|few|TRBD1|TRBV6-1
TGTGCCAGCAGTGAGACAGGGGGCGCCGGATGGGGATACAATGAGCAGTTCTTC
CASSETGGAGWGYNEQFF
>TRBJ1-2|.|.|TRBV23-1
TGCGCCAGCAGTCTAAAGCGTCTTCGGACAGAGCCTAACTATGGCTACACCTTC
CASSLKRLRTEPNYGYTF
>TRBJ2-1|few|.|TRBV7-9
TGTGCCACGGGGAATGAGCAGTTCTTC
CATGNEQFF
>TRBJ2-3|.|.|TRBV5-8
TGTGCCAGCAGCTTTAGTCGGTGGGATACGCAGTATTTT
CASSFSRWDTQYF
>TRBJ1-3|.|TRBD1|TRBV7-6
TGTGCCAGCAGCCGGACAGGGGTTCCCTCTGGAAACACCATATATTTT
CASSRTGVPSGNTIYF
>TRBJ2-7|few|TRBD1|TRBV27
TGTGCCAGCAGTTCTGGGACAGGGAACGAGCAGTACTTC
CASSSGTGNEQYF
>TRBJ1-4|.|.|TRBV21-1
TGTGCCAGCAGCCCCTTAATAGGGGGACATAGCTGTGAAAAACTGTTTTTT
CASSPLIGGHSCEKLFF
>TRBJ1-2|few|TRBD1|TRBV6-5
TGTGCCAGCAGTTACGGACAGGGGCTTAACTATGGCTACACCTTC
CASSYGQGLNYGYTF
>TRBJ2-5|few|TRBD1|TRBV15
TGTGCCACCAGCACTTTTAGACAGGGGGCCGGTGAGACCCAGTACTTC
CATSTFRQGAGETQYF
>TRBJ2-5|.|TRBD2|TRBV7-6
TGTGCCAGCACCTCCTTAGCGGGGGCTGGGGGAGAGACCCAGTACTTC
CASTSLAGAGGETQYF
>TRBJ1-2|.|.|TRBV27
TGTGCCAGCAGTTTAAGTCGGGCAGGGGATGGCTACACCTTC
CASSLSRAGDGYTF
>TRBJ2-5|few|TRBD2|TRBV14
TGTGCCAGCAGCCCATTAGCGGGGCTAGGGGAGACCCAGTACTTC
CASSPLAGLGETQYF
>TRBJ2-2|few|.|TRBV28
TGTGCCAGCCGCCGGGGTCTTAACACCGGGGAGCTGTTTTTT
CASRRGLNTGELFF
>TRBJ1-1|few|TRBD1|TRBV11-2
TGTGCCAGCAGCTATACCGGGACAGGGTTCACTGAAGCTTTCTTT
CASSYTGTGFTEAFF
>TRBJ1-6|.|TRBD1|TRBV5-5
TGTGCCAGCAGCTTGGTAAGGGGGCTCTATAATTCACCCCTCCACTTT
CASSLVRGLYNSPLHF
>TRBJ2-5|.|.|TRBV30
TGTGCCTGGAGTCTCAGGCAAGGGGCCCAGTACTTC
CAWSLRQGAQYF
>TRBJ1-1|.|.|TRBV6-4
TGTGCCAGCAGCGAGTCTAGCGAGGACACTGAAGCTTTCTTT
CASSESSEDTEAFF
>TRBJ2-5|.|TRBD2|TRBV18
TGTGCCAGCTCTGGGAGCGGGGGCCGAGGAGAGACCCAGTACTTC
CASSGSGGRGETQYF
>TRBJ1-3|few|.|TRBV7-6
TGTGCCAGCAGCTTAGGCGGGCGCACCTCTGGAAACACCATATATTTT
CASSLGGRTSGNTIYF
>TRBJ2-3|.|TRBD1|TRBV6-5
TGTGCCAGCAGTTACTCAGGACAGGGAAAAGATACGCAGTATTTT
CASSYSGQGKDTQYF
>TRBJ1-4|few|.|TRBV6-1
TGTGCCAGCAGTGAATCTGGCGGGAATGAAAAACTGTTTTTT
CASSESGGNEKLFF
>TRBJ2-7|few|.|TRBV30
TGTGCCTGGAGTGCCGGTGCGAGGCGGGAGCAGTACTTC
CAWSAGARREQYF